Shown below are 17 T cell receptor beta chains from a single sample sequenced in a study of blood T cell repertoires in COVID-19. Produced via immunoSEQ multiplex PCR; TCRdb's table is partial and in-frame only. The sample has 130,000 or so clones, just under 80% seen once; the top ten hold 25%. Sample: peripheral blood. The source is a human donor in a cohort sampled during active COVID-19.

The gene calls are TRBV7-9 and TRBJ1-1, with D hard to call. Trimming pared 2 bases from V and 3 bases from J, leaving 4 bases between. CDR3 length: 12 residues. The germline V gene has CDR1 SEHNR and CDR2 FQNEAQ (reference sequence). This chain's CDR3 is CASSLQDTEAFF. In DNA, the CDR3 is TGTGCCAGCAGCTTACAGGACACTGAAGCTTTCTTT.

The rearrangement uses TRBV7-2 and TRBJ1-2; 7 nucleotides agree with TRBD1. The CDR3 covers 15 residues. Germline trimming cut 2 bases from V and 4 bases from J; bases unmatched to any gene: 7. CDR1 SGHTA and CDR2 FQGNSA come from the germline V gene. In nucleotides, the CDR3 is TGTGCCAGCAGCTTAACAGGGGACGGTAGCTATGGCTACACCTTC. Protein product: CASSLTGDGSYGYTF.

Written as DNA, the CDR3 is TGTGCCAGCAGTTACTCGTCGGGACAGGGTTCCGAGCAGTACTTC. Protein: CASSYSSGQGSEQYF. This chain joins TRBV6-5 and TRBJ2-7; 9 positions match TRBD1. Looked up from germline, CDR1 is MNHEY and CDR2 is SVGAGI. The V and J ends lost 0 bases and 6 bases, in that order; junction bases with no gene match: 6. The CDR3 sequence is 15 residues long.

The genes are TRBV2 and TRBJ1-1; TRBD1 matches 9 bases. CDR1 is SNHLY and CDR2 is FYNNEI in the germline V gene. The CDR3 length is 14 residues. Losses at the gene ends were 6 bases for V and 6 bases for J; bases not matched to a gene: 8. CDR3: CASRGTGRTSEAFF. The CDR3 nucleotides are TGTGCCAGCAGGGGGACAGGGCGTACCTCTGAAGCTTTCTTT.

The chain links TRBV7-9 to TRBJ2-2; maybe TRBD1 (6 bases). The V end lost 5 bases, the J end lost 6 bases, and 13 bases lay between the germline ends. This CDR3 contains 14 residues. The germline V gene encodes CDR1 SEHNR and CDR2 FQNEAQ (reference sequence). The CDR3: CASSDNRESGELFF. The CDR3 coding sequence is TGTGCCAGCAGCGATAACAGGGAATCCGGGGAGCTGTTTTTT.

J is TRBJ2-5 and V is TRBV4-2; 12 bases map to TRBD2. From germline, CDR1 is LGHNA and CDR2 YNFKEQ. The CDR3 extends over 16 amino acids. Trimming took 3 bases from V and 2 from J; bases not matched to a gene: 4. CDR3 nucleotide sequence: TGTGCCAGCAGCCATAAACTAGCGGGGGGACAAGAGACCCAGTACTTC. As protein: CASSHKLAGGQETQYF.

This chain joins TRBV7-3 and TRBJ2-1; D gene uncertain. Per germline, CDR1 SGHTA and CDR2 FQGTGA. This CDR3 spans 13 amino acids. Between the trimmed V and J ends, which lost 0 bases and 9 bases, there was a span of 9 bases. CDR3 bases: TGTGCCAGCAGCTTAACTTTCGCAGGTGAGCAGTTCTTC. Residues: CASSLTFAGEQFF.

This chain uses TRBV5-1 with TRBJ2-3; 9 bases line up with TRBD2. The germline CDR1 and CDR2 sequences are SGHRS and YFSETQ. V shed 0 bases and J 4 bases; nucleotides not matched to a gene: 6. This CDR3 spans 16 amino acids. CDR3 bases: TGCGCCAGCAGCTTGGCAGCGGGGGGAATTCCAGATACGCAGTATTTT. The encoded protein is CASSLAAGGIPDTQYF.

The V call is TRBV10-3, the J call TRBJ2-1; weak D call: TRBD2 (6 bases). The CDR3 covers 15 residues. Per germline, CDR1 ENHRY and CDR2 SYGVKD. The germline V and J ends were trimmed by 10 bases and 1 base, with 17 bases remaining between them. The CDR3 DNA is TGTGCCACCCAAGCTCGGGGGATGTCCTACAATGAGCAGTTCTTC. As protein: CATQARGMSYNEQFF.

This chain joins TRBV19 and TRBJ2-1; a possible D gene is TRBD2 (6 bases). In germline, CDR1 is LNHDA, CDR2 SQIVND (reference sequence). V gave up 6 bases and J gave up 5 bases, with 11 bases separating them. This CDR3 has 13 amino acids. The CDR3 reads CASRAGSNNEQFF. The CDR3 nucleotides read TGTGCCAGTAGGGCGGGGAGTAACAATGAGCAGTTCTTC. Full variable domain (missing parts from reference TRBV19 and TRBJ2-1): DGGITQSPKYLFRKEGQNVTLSCEQNLNHDAMYWYRQDPGQGLRLIYYSQIVNDFQKGDIAEGYSVSREKKESFPLTVTSAQKNPTAFYLCASRAGSNNEQFFGPGTRLTVL.

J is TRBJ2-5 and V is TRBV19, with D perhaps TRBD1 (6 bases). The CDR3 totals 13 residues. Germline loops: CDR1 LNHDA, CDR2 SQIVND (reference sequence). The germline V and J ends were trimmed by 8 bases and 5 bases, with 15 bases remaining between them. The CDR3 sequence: CASSQGNKETQYF. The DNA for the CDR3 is TGTGCCAGTTCACAGGGAAACAAGGAGACCCAGTACTTC.

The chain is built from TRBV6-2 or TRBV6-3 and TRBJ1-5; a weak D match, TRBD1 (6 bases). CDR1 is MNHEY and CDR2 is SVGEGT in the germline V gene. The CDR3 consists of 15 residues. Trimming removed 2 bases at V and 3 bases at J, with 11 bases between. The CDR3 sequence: CASSYRTGNNQPQHF. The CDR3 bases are TGTGCCAGCAGTTACAGAACAGGGAACAATCAGCCCCAGCATTTT.

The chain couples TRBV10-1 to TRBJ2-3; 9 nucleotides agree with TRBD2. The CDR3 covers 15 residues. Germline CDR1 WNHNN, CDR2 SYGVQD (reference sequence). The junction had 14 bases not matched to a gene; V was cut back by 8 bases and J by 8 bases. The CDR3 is CASRRPEREAGTQYF. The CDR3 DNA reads TGCGCCAGCCGAAGGCCTGAGCGGGAGGCGGGTACGCAGTATTTT.

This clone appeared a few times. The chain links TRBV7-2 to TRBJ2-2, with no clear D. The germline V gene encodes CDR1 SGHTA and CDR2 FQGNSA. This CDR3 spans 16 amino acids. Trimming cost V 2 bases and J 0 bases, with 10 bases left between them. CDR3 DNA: TGTGCCAGCAGCTTATTTCGTCCCCCGAACACCGGGGAGCTGTTTTTT. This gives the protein CASSLFRPPNTGELFF.

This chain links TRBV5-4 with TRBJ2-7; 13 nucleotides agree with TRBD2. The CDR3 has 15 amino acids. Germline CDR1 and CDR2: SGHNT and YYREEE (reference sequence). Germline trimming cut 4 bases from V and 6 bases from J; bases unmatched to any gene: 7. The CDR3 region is CASSHPGLAGLEQYF. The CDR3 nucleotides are TGTGCCAGCAGCCACCCGGGACTAGCGGGGCTCGAGCAGTACTTC.

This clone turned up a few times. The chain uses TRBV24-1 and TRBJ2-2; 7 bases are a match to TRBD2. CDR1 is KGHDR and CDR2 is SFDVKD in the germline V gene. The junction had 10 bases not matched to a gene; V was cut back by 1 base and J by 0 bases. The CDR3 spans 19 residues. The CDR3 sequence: CATSDFPGRENANTGELFF. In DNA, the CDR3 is TGTGCCACCAGTGATTTCCCAGGGCGGGAGAACGCGAACACCGGGGAGCTGTTTTTT.

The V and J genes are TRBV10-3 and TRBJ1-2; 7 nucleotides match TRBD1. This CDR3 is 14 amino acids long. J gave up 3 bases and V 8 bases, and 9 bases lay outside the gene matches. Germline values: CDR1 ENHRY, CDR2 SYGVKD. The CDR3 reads CAIGMPRGDYGYTF. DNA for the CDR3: TGTGCCATCGGGATGCCCAGGGGGGACTATGGCTACACCTTC.